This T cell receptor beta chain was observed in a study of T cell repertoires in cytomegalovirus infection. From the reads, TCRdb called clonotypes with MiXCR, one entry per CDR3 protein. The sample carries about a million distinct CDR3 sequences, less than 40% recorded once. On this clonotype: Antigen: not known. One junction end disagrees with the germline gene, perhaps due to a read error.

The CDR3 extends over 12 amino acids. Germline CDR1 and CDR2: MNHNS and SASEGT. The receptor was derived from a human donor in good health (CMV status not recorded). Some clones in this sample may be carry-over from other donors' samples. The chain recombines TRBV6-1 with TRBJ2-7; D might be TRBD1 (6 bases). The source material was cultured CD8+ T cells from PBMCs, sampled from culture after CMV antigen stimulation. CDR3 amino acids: CASSEGAGRPPF. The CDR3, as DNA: TGTGCCAGCAGTGAGGGGGCAGGTCGACCGCCGTTC.